This T cell receptor beta chain was observed in a study of T cell responses to AZD1222 COVID-19 vaccine. A remark on this clone: Its target is not known.

Sequenced by immunoSEQ multiplex PCR; TCRdb stores in-frame clones only, minus some. The sample includes approximately 160,000 clones, roughly nine tenths seen only once; the top ten take approximately 1.5%. CDR1 and CDR2 (germline): SGHTA, FQGNSA. V was trimmed by 6 bases and J by 7 bases, leaving 18 bases between them. CDR3 length equals 15 residues. Study conclusions and caveats: Recipients of AZD1222 seropositive at baseline numbered only 5 or 6. Per reports, nearly half of all spike-specific TCRs target regions that are unmutated in variants.

The source material was peripheral blood, sampled on day 0 of AZD1222 vaccination. The chain links TRBV7-2 to TRBJ1-4; D gene unclear. The receptor's source is an adult in good health. CDR3 bases: TGTGCCAGCAGATCCGGACCGAACCAGAGTGAAAAACTGTTTTTT. Translation gives CASRSGPNQSEKLFF.